A single sample is the source of the 6 T cell receptor beta chains below, sequenced in a study of technical replicates of blood from a handful of donors. TCRdb keeps only in-frame clones here, not all; method: immunoSEQ multiplex PCR. The sample shows about 60,000 clones, roughly 86% of them seen only once. Sequencing was performed on PBMCs. The receptors derive from a human donor in good health. Some clones in this sample may be carry-over from other donors' samples.

The CDR3 region has the DNA TGTGCCAGCAGCTTAGACCCCCGACAGGGGAAGAGCGCCTATAATTCACCCCTCCACTTT. It encodes CASSLDPRQGKSAYNSPLHF. This chain joins TRBV11-2 and TRBJ1-6, with 8 bases lining up with TRBD1. Losses at the gene ends were 0 bases for V and 2 bases for J; bases not matched to a gene: 12. CDR3 length: 20 residues. Germline CDR1 reads SGHAT; CDR2 reads FQNNGV.

V gene TRBV4-3 combines with J gene TRBJ2-1; 7 nucleotides align to TRBD2. The germline V gene encodes CDR1 LGHNA and CDR2 YSLEER. J gave up 9 bases and V 4 bases, and 12 bases lay outside the gene matches. The length of the CDR3 is 15 residues. CDR3 in DNA: TGCGCCAGCAGCCGCCTCGGCGAGGGGAGGGGTGAGCAGTTCTTC. This encodes CASSRLGEGRGEQFF.

This clone was observed once. The chain carries TRBV9 and TRBJ2-5; TRBD2 might be the D (5 bases). CDR1 and CDR2 (germline): SGDLS, YYNGEE. The germline V and J ends were trimmed by 1 base and 5 bases, with 12 bases remaining between them. The CDR3 contains 14 residues. CDR3 nucleotide sequence: TGTGCCAGCAGCGTATCCGGGATTAGGGAGACCCAGTACTTC. As protein: CASSVSGIRETQYF.

This chain connects TRBV13 to TRBJ2-7; 9 bases line up with TRBD2. The CDR3 contains 15 residues. Germline V gives CDR1 PRHDT, CDR2 FYEKMQ (reference sequence). With V trimmed by 4 bases and J by 4 bases, 8 bases remained unmatched. Here the CDR3 reads CASSYRLAEVYEQYF. In DNA, the CDR3 is TGTGCCAGCAGCTACCGACTAGCGGAGGTTTACGAGCAGTACTTC.

The V call is TRBV7-2, the J call TRBJ1-1; no clear D. The length of the CDR3 is 13 residues. The V and J ends lost 3 bases and 5 bases respectively, with 10 bases between them. Per the germline V gene, CDR1 is SGHTA and CDR2 is FQGNSA. CDR3 sequence: CASSFGEATEAFF. In DNA, the CDR3 is TGTGCCAGCAGCTTTGGCGAAGCGACTGAAGCTTTCTTT. Combining the CDR3 with reference TRBV7-2 and TRBJ1-1 gives the whole variable domain GAGVSQSPSNKVTEKGKDVELRCDPISGHTALYWYRQSLGQGLEFLIYFQGNSAPDKSGLPSDRFSAERTGGSVSTLTIQRTQQEDSAVYLCASSFGEATEAFFGQGTRLTVV.

The rearrangement joins TRBV19 to TRBJ2-7; D may be TRBD1 (5 bases). This CDR3 contains 15 residues. Between the trimmed V and J ends, which lost 6 bases and 7 bases, there was a span of 22 bases. The germline V gene encodes CDR1 LNHDA and CDR2 SQIVND (reference sequence). CDR3 bases: TGTGCCAGTAGAAGACAGTCAGGGCACCGCGGAGAGCAGTACTTC. Translated, it gives CASRRQSGHRGEQYF. The variable domain in full, with the rest retrieved from reference TRBV19 and TRBJ2-7, is DGGITQSPKYLFRKEGQNVTLSCEQNLNHDAMYWYRQDPGQGLRLIYYSQIVNDFQKGDIAEGYSVSREKKESFPLTVTSAQKNPTAFYLCASRRQSGHRGEQYFGPGTRLTVT.